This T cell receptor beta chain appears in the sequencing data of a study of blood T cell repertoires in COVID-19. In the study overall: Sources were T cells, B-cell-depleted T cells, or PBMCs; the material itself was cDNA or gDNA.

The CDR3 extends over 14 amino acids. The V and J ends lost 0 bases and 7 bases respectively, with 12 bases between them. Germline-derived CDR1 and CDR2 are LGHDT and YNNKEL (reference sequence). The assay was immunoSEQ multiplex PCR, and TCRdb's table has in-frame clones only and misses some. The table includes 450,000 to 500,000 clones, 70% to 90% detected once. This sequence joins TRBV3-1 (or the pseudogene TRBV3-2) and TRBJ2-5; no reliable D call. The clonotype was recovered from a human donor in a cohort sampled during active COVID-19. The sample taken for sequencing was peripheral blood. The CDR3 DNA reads TGTGCCAGCAGCCAAGAAGTAATAGTCGGGACCCAGTACTTC. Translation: CASSQEVIVGTQYF.